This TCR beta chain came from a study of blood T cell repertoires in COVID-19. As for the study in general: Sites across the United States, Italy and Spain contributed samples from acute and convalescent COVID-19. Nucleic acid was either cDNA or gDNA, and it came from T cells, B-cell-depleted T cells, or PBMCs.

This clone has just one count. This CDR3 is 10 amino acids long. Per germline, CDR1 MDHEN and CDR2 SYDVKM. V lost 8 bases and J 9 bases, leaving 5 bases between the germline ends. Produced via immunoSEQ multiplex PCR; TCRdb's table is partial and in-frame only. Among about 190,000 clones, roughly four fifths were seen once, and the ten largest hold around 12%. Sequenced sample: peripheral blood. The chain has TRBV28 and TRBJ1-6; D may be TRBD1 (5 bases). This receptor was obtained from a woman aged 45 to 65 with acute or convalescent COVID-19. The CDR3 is CASGASPLHF. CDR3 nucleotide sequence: TGTGCCAGCGGGGCTTCACCCCTCCACTTT.